This is a list of T cell receptor beta chains from one sample in a study of blood T cell repertoires in COVID-19. Sequencing was performed with immunoSEQ multiplex PCR; in TCRdb, only in-frame clones are kept and a portion is missing. The data hold about 100,000 clones, with roughly 76% observed a single time. Material: peripheral blood. These receptor sequences come from an elderly man with COVID-19, enrolled during active disease. CDR3s include the opening cysteine and the closing phenylalanine or tryptophan. The D gene is left open where the match is weak.

j_gene | d_gene | v_gene | CDR3nt | CDR3aa
TRBJ2-7 | TRBD2 | TRBV7-2 | TGTGCCAGCAGCCCGGGAGGCCCTATCCTCTACGAGCAGTACTTC | CASSPGGPILYEQYF
TRBJ1-2 | TRBD1 | TRBV2 | TGTGCCAGCAGCCGATCCTCACAGGGGATGGGGGGCTACACCTTC | CASSRSSQGMGGYTF
TRBJ1-6 | TRBD1 | TRBV7-9 | TGTGCCAGCAGCCCCGACAGGGGAAATTCACCCCTCCACTTT | CASSPDRGNSPLHF
TRBJ1-5 | . | TRBV21-1 | TGTGCCAGCAGCAAAGCGCTGGCAGGACAAAATAGCAATCAGCCCCAGCATTTT | CASSKALAGQNSNQPQHF
TRBJ1-2 | . | TRBV2 | TGTGCCAGCAGTGAAGCTGGACTAACAGATATCAGCTACACCTTC | CASSEAGLTDISYTF
TRBJ1-4 | TRBD1 | TRBV19 | TGTGCCAGTAGTAAAAGAGGAGGGGGGACAGGGCCGGCGTCTAATGAAAAACTGTTTTTT | CASSKRGGGTGPASNEKLFF
TRBJ2-7 | . | TRBV27 | TGTGCCAGCAGTCCCCTAGGGGGAGCGTACGAGCAGTACTTC | CASSPLGGAYEQYF
TRBJ2-7 | TRBD1 | TRBV9 | TGTGCCAGCAGCGTAAAGACAGGGGGGGACGAGCAGTACTTC | CASSVKTGGDEQYF
TRBJ1-1 | . | TRBV6-5 | TGTGCCAGCAGTTACCGGCCCCAGGATTCTGAAGCTTTCTTT | CASSYRPQDSEAFF
TRBJ2-1 | TRBD2 | TRBV6-5 | TGTGCCAGCAGGGGACTAGCGGGACTTGGTGAGCAGTTCTTC | CASRGLAGLGEQFF